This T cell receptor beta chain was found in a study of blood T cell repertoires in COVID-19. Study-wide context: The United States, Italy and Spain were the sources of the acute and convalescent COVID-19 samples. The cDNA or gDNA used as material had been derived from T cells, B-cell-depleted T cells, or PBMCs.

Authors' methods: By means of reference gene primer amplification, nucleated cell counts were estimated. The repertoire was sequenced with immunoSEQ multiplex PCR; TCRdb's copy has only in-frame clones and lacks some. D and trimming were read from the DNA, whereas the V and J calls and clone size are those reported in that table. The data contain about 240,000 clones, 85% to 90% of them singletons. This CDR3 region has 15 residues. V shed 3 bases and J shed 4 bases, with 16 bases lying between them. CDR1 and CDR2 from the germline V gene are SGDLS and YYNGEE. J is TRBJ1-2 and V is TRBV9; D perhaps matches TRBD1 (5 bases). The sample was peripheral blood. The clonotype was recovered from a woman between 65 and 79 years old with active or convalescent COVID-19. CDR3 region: CASSAGGARGYGYTF. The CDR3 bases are TGTGCCAGCAGCGCAGGAGGGGCGCGCGGCTATGGCTACACCTTC.